Listed below are T cell receptor beta chains from one sample, sequenced in a study of blood T cell repertoires in COVID-19. Libraries were prepared by immunoSEQ multiplex PCR; TCRdb keeps only in-frame clonotypes and omits some of them. This table has some 180,000 clones, 60% to 80% appearing once. The specimen sequenced was PBMCs or T cells enriched from blood (not recorded which). Receptors originate from a man between 60 and 75 years old who had been exposed to COVID-19. The CDR3 runs from the conserved cysteine through the conserved F or W. A D gene is named only where the DNA matches it firmly. Not every row has a clone size; where given, it reads once, few, many or a size class.

CDR3 protein: CASSSSTGVSDTQYF
CDR3 DNA: TGTGCCAGCAGCTCCTCAACGGGAGTTTCAGATACGCAGTATTTT
J gene: TRBJ2-3
clone size: NA
D gene: NA
V gene: TRBV7-3

CDR3 protein: CASSQVLGAEQFF
CDR3 DNA: TGTGCCAGCAGCCAAGTCCTGGGAGCAGAGCAGTTCTTC
J gene: TRBJ2-1
clone size: NA
D gene: NA
V gene: TRBV14

CDR3 protein: CASSETSGSGDTQYF
CDR3 DNA: TGTGCCAGCAGTGAGACTAGCGGGAGTGGAGATACGCAGTATTTT
J gene: TRBJ2-3
clone size: few
D gene: TRBD2
V gene: TRBV6-4

CDR3 protein: CASSFDGVRDTEAFF
CDR3 DNA: TGTGCCAGCAGCTTTGATGGGGTCAGGGACACTGAAGCTTTCTTT
J gene: TRBJ1-1
clone size: NA
D gene: NA
V gene: TRBV5-4

CDR3 protein: CASSPGTSGTEQFF
CDR3 DNA: TGCGCCAGCAGTCCGGGGACTAGCGGGACCGAGCAGTTCTTC
J gene: TRBJ2-1
clone size: NA
D gene: TRBD2
V gene: TRBV5-1

CDR3 protein: CASSLRAGTGTGTQYF
CDR3 DNA: TGTGCCAGCAGTTTACGCGCAGGAACCGGCACCGGGACCCAGTACTTC
J gene: TRBJ2-5
clone size: NA
D gene: NA
V gene: TRBV27

CDR3 protein: CAWSQAHNQPQHF
CDR3 DNA: TGTGCCTGGAGTCAGGCACACAATCAGCCCCAGCATTTT
J gene: TRBJ1-5
clone size: NA
D gene: NA
V gene: TRBV30

CDR3 protein: CASSPGLRTDRSGANVLTF
CDR3 DNA: TGTGCCAGCTCACCAGGATTGAGGACCGACAGATCTGGGGCCAACGTCCTGACTTTC
J gene: TRBJ2-6
clone size: few
D gene: NA
V gene: TRBV18

CDR3 protein: CASSASSGMRMNEQFF
CDR3 DNA: TGTGCCAGCAGCGCAAGTAGCGGGATGCGAATGAATGAGCAGTTCTTC
J gene: TRBJ2-1
clone size: many
D gene: TRBD2
V gene: TRBV3-1/TRBV3-2

CDR3 protein: CASGRLVTGELFF
CDR3 DNA: TGTGCTAGTGGTCGACTAGTTACCGGGGAGCTGTTTTTT
J gene: TRBJ2-2
clone size: NA
D gene: NA
V gene: TRBV12-5

CDR3 protein: CASSLDQRPGGYGYTF
CDR3 DNA: TGTGCCAGCAGCTTAGATCAGAGACCCGGCGGCTATGGCTACACCTTC
J gene: TRBJ1-2
clone size: NA
D gene: NA
V gene: TRBV11-3

CDR3 protein: CASSVDIGLETQYF
CDR3 DNA: TGTGCCAGTAGCGTGGACATAGGATTGGAGACCCAGTACTTC
J gene: TRBJ2-5
clone size: NA
D gene: NA
V gene: TRBV19

CDR3 protein: CASSRGQGSANTEAFF
CDR3 DNA: TGTGCCAGCAGTCGGGGACAGGGGAGTGCGAACACTGAAGCTTTCTTT
J gene: TRBJ1-1
clone size: NA
D gene: TRBD1
V gene: TRBV6-2/TRBV6-3

CDR3 protein: CASGLMAGVSYEQYF
CDR3 DNA: TGTGCTAGTGGTTTGATGGCGGGGGTCTCCTACGAGCAGTACTTC
J gene: TRBJ2-7
clone size: NA
D gene: TRBD2
V gene: TRBV12-5

CDR3 protein: CASSVRTGRANYGYTF
CDR3 DNA: TGTGCCAGCAGCGTAAGGACGGGCAGGGCTAACTATGGCTACACCTTC
J gene: TRBJ1-2
clone size: NA
D gene: NA
V gene: TRBV9